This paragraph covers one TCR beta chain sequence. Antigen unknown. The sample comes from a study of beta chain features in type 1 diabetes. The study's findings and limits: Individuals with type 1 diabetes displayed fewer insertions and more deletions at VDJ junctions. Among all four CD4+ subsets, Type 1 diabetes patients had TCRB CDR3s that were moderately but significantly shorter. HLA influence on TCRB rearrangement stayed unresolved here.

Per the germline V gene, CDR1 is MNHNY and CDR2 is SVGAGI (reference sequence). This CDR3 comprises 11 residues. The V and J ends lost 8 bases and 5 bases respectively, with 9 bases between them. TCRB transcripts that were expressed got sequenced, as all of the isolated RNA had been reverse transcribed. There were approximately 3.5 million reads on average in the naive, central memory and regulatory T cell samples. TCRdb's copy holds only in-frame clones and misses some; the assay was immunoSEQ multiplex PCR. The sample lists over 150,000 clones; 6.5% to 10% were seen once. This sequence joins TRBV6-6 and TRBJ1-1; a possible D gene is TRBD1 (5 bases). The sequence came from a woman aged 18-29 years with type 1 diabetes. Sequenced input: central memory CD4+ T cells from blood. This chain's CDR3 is CASPGDTEAFF. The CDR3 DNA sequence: TGTGCCAGCCCGGGGGATACTGAAGCTTTCTTT.